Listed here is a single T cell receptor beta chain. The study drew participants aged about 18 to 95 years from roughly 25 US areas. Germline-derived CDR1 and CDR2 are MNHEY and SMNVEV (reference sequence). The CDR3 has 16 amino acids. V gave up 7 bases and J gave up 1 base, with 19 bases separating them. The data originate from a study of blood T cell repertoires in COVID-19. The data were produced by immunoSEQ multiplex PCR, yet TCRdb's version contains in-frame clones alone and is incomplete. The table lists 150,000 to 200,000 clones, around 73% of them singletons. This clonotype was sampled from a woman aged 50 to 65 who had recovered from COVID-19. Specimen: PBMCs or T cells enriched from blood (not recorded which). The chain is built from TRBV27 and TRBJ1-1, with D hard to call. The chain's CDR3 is CASTSVGEHRNTEAFF. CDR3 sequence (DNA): TGTGCCAGCACCTCCGTCGGGGAACACCGGAACACTGAAGCTTTCTTT.